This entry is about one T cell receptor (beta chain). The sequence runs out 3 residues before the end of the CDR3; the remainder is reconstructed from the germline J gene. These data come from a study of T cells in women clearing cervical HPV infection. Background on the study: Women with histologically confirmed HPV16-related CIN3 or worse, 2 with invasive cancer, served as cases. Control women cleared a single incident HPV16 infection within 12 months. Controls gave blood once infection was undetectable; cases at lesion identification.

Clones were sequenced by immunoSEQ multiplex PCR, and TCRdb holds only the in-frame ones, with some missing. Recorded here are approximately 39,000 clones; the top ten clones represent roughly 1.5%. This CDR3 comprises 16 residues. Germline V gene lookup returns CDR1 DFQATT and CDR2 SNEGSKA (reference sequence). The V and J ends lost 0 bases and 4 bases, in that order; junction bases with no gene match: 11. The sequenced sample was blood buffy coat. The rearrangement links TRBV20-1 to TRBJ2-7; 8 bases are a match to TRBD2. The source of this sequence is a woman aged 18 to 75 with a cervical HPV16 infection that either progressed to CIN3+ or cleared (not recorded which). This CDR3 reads CSARDRRPAGDYEQYF. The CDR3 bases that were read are TGCAGTGCTAGAGATCGGCGGCCAGCGGGGGATTACGAG.